Shown below are 21 T cell receptor beta chains from a single sample sequenced in a study of OX40 agonist ivuxolimab in advanced cancers. Only in-frame clones appear in the TCRdb table, and some are missing; sequencing was by immunoSEQ multiplex PCR. The sample lists 55,000 to 70,000 clones; about 88% were seen once. Sequencing used CD4+ or CD8+ T cells sorted from blood, obtained in a trial of the OX40 agonist ivuxolimab. Receptors originate from an adult with an advanced solid tumor such as melanoma, head and neck, liver or kidney cancer.

This rearrangement joins TRBV5-1 to TRBJ2-5; D may be TRBD1 or TRBD2 (5 bases each). Trimming pared 0 bases from V and 5 bases from J, leaving 11 bases between. Germline V CDR1 and CDR2: SGHRS, YFSETQ. This CDR3 has 14 residues. CDR3 amino acids: CASSLVGERETQYF. CDR3 in DNA: TGCGCCAGCAGCTTGGTGGGGGAGAGGGAGACCCAGTACTTC.

This chain connects TRBV29-1 to TRBJ2-5, with unresolved D. CDR1 is SQVTM and CDR2 is ANQGSEA in the germline V gene. The CDR3 runs 13 residues. V was pared by 0 bases and J by 5 bases, with 10 bases between. The CDR3 loop is CSVEDGLRETQYF. The CDR3 DNA reads as TGCAGCGTTGAAGACGGGCTGCGGGAGACCCAGTACTTC.

In DNA form, the CDR3 reads TGTGCCAGCAGCCAAGGGACCTTCCAGTGGTCCTACGAGCAGTACTTC. This translates into CASSQGTFQWSYEQYF. The chain uses TRBV7-8 and TRBJ2-7; tentatively, D is TRBD1 or TRBD2 (5 bases each). This CDR3 comprises 16 residues. Germline assignment: CDR1 SGHVS and CDR2 FQNEAQ. Between the trimmed V and J ends, which lost 5 bases and 1 base, there was a span of 18 bases. The full variable domain, completed using reference TRBV7-8 and TRBJ2-7, is GAGVSQSPRYKVAKRGQDVALRCDPISGHVSLFWYQQALGQGPEFLTYFQNEAQLDKSGLPSDRFFAERPEGSVSTLKIQRTQQEDSAVYLCASSQGTFQWSYEQYFGPGTRLTVT.

The chain employs TRBV11-2 and TRBJ2-3; 7 nucleotides line up with TRBD1. The CDR3 runs 14 residues. Germline V gene data show CDR1 as SGHAT and CDR2 as FQNNGV. V lost 3 bases, J lost 3 bases, and 3 bases stayed unmatched. For the CDR3, the DNA is TGTGCCAGCAGCTTCCAACAGGGGACAGATACGCAGTATTTT. It specifies CASSFQQGTDTQYF.

The chain carries TRBV29-1 and TRBJ2-1; D is unresolved. Germline values: CDR1 SQVTM, CDR2 ANQGSEA. The V and J ends lost 4 bases and 0 bases respectively, with 10 bases between them. The CDR3 totals 14 residues. The CDR3 is CSVGAGRSYNEQFF. The CDR3 nucleotides are TGCAGCGTTGGGGCAGGTCGCTCCTACAATGAGCAGTTCTTC.

The CDR3 coding sequence is TGTGCCAGCAGCGTAACCCCCTTTGGGCGATCACAGACAGATACGCAGTATTTT. Protein: CASSVTPFGRSQTDTQYF. The chain joins TRBV9 to TRBJ2-3; D not resolved. CDR1 and CDR2 (germline): SGDLS, YYNGEE. The CDR3 is 18 amino acids. Trimming took off 1 base at V and 3 bases at J, with 21 bases between the two ends.

The chain couples TRBV2 to TRBJ1-6; TRBD1 aligns across 8 bases. CDR3 length: 15 residues. Germline loops: CDR1 SNHLY, CDR2 FYNNEI. The V gene end was trimmed by 6 bases and the J gene end by 9 bases; junction bases not matched to a gene: 10. In nucleotides, the CDR3 is TGTGCCAGCAGGGGGGGACAGGTGGCGGTTTCACCCCTCCACTTT. Its translation is CASRGGQVAVSPLHF.

By sample share, this clone is medium-sized. V usage is TRBV5-6 and J usage is TRBJ1-2; 8 nucleotides align to TRBD1. After removal of 5 bases from V and 5 bases from J, the junction contained 8 bases not matched to a gene. The germline V gene has CDR1 SGHDT and CDR2 YYEEEE. This CDR3 comprises 14 residues. The CDR3 sequence is CASRFGQGAYGYTF. CDR3 bases: TGTGCCAGCAGATTCGGACAGGGAGCATATGGCTACACCTTC.

The V call is TRBV6-1, the J call TRBJ2-2, with 8 bases fitting TRBD2. Per the germline V gene, CDR1 is MNHNS and CDR2 is SASEGT. V lost 6 bases and J lost 3; bases outside the gene matches: 6. The CDR3 covers 15 residues. CDR3 nucleotide sequence: TGTGCCAGCAGGGTCGGGGGGGCCGACACCGGGGAGCTGTTTTTT. Its protein product is CASRVGGADTGELFF.

The chain carries TRBV7-2 and TRBJ2-1; TRBD2 matches 8 bases. V shed 6 bases and J 8 bases; nucleotides not matched to a gene: 12. The germline V gene encodes CDR1 SGHTA and CDR2 FQGNSA. This CDR3 spans 15 amino acids. The CDR3 spells CASRPDLAGRYEQFF. The CDR3 coding sequence is TGTGCCAGCAGACCCGATTTAGCGGGGCGTTATGAGCAGTTCTTC.

This chain uses TRBV27 with TRBJ1-5; D unresolved. This CDR3 contains 17 residues. V dropped 4 bases and J dropped 0 bases, with 16 bases sitting between them. Germline V CDR1 and CDR2: MNHEY, SMNVEV (reference sequence). CDR3 in amino acids: CASSSYFGGYSNQPQHF. CDR3 coding DNA: TGTGCCAGCAGTTCCTATTTTGGTGGGTATAGCAATCAGCCCCAGCATTTT.

The rearrangement uses TRBV23-1 and TRBJ1-5; 11 bases agree with TRBD1. TRBV23-1 is treated as an ORF (open reading frame) with a function not yet certain. The junction had 11 bases not matched to a gene; V was cut back by 1 base and J by 6 bases. This CDR3 is built from 18 residues. As DNA, the CDR3 is TGCGCCAGCAGTCAATGGGATCCCGGGACAGGGGGGACTCAGCCCCAGCATTTT. Translating it yields CASSQWDPGTGGTQPQHF.

V and J are TRBV25-1 and TRBJ1-2; 9 bases are shared with TRBD1. In germline, CDR1 is MGHDK, CDR2 SYGVNS. This CDR3 has 13 amino acids. V lost 7 bases and J lost 5; bases outside the gene matches: 5. CDR3 in DNA: TGTGCCAGCAAGGGACAGGGCGAATATGGCTACACCTTC. Protein: CASKGQGEYGYTF.

This chain joins TRBV6-5 and TRBJ2-7; 8 nucleotides align to TRBD2. CDR3 length: 15 residues. The germline V gene has CDR1 MNHEY and CDR2 SVGAGI. Trimming at V came to 8 bases and at J to 2 bases, leaving 11 bases not matched to a gene. CDR3: CASVSTPGGAYEQYF. Written as DNA, the CDR3 is TGTGCCAGCGTCTCAACCCCCGGGGGGGCCTACGAGCAGTACTTC.

The chain recombines TRBV19 with TRBJ1-1; the D gene is possibly TRBD1 (5 bases). This CDR3 region has 16 residues. V was shortened by 4 bases and J by 1 base, with 16 bases between the two germline ends. The germline gives CDR1 LNHDA, CDR2 SQIVND (reference sequence). The CDR3 region is CASSNQDKGRNTEAFF. The DNA for the CDR3 is TGTGCCAGTAGTAACCAGGACAAGGGTCGGAACACTGAAGCTTTCTTT.

The rearrangement uses TRBV18 and TRBJ2-7; D possibly corresponds to TRBD1 (5 bases). The germline V and J ends were trimmed by 3 bases and 5 bases, with 14 bases remaining between them. This CDR3 is built from 14 residues. Germline V gene sequence: CDR1 KGHSH, CDR2 LQKENI. CDR3 amino acids: CASSPLLDSHEQYF. In DNA, the CDR3 is TGTGCCAGCTCACCCTTACTCGACAGCCACGAGCAGTACTTC.

This rearrangement joins TRBV6-5 to TRBJ2-7, with TRBD1 identical over 11 bases. Germline V gene lookup returns CDR1 MNHEY and CDR2 SVGAGI. The CDR3 is 15 amino acids. The J segment lost 4 bases and the V segment lost 6 bases, leaving 8 bases of the junction unmatched. CDR3 sequence: CASSSGQGAKYEQYF. CDR3 nucleotides: TGTGCCAGCAGCTCTGGACAGGGGGCAAAATACGAGCAGTACTTC.

The V and J genes are TRBV27 and TRBJ1-3; D is ambiguous. The CDR3 is made up of 14 amino acids. V lost 3 bases to trimming and J lost 1 base, with 7 bases between them. Germline CDR1 MNHEY, CDR2 SMNVEV (reference sequence). CDR3 bases: TGTGCCAGCAGTTTCGCGTCGTCTGGAAACACCATATATTTT. The encoded protein is CASSFASSGNTIYF.

The CDR3 nucleotides are TGTGCCAGCAGCTTATTCACAGATACGCAGTATTTT. Protein sequence: CASSLFTDTQYF. The chain carries TRBV9 and TRBJ2-3; D remains ambiguous. The CDR3 totals 12 residues. Trimming pared 4 bases from V and 2 bases from J, leaving 5 bases between. Germline V CDR1 and CDR2: SGDLS, YYNGEE.

The chain uses TRBV5-4 and TRBJ1-2, with 7 nucleotides matching TRBD1. V shed 2 bases and J 4 bases; nucleotides not matched to a gene: 2. The germline CDR1 and CDR2 sequences are SGHNT and YYREEE (reference sequence). The CDR3 contains 13 residues. CDR3 loop: CASSLDRAYGYTF. The CDR3 region has the DNA TGTGCCAGCAGCTTAGACAGGGCCTATGGCTACACCTTC.

The V call is TRBV9, the J call TRBJ1-3; tentative D call: TRBD1 (5 bases). V was shortened by 4 bases and J by 0 bases, with 11 bases between the two germline ends. Germline V gives CDR1 SGDLS, CDR2 YYNGEE. The CDR3 extends over 15 amino acids. In nucleotides, the CDR3 is TGTGCCAGCAGCCCTCAGGGCCTCTCTGGAAACACCATATATTTT. Translating gives CASSPQGLSGNTIYF.